The clone carrying this T cell receptor (beta chain) has more than one count but fewer than ten. The sample originates from a study of T cells in Graves' hyperthyroidism and ophthalmopathy. The overall study: Any treatment followed the collection of peripheral blood at initial diagnosis.

Investigators excluded patients with uncontrolled infection, other autoimmune disease, pregnancy or lactation. This sample holds PBMCs from approximately 9 ml fresh peripheral blood. V was pared by 1 base and J by 0 bases, with 12 bases between. There are 16 residues in the CDR3. The germline V gene encodes CDR1 MNHNS and CDR2 SASEGT. Amplified regions were TCR beta CDR3 sequences from RNA transcripts. Researchers ran a first-round RT-PCR on the TCR CDR3 using the HTBI primer set. TCRdb re-derived calls from the multiplex PCR reads in MiXCR, one entry per CDR3 protein. The data show about 400,000 distinct CDR3 sequences, 15% seen once.

The V call is TRBV6-1, the J call TRBJ1-2, with D possibly being TRBD1 (6 bases). The receptor's source is a woman between 25 and 40 years old with Graves' hyperthyroidism. What was sequenced was blood. Here the CDR3 DNA reads TGTGCCAGCAGTGAAGTCGCGGGGGCATCTAACTATGGCTACACCTTC. This codes for CASSEVAGASNYGYTF.